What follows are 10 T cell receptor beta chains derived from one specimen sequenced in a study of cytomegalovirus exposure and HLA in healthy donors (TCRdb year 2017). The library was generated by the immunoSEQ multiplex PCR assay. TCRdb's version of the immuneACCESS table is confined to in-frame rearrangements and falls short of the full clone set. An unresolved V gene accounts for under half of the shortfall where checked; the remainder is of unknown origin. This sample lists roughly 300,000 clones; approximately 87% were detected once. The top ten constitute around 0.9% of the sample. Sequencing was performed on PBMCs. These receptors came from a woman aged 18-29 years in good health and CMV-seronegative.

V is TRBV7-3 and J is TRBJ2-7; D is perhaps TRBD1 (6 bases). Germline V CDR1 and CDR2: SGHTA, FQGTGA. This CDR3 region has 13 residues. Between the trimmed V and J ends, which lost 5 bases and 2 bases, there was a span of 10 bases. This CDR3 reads CASSLGDTYEQYF. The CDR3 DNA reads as TGTGCCAGCAGCCTAGGGGACACCTACGAGCAGTACTTC.

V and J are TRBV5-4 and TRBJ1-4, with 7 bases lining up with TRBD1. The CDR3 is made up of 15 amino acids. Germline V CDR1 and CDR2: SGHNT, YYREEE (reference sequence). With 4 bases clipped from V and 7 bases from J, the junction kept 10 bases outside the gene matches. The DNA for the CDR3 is TGTGCCAGCAGCGCCAACAGGGGTCGGGGTGAAAAACTGTTTTTT. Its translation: CASSANRGRGEKLFF.

The CDR3 region is CAISELRANYGYTF. Written as DNA, the CDR3 is TGTGCCATCAGTGAGTTGCGGGCCAACTATGGCTACACCTTC. The chain couples TRBV10-3 to TRBJ1-2; D gene uncertain. Germline V gene lookup returns CDR1 ENHRY and CDR2 SYGVKD. This CDR3 comprises 14 residues. Trimming shortened V by 1 base and J by 2 bases, and 8 bases separated the two germline ends.

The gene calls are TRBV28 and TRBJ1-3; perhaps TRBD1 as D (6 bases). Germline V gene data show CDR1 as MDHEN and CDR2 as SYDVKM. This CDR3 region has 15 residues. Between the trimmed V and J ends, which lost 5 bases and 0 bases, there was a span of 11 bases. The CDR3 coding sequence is TGTGCCAGCAGTCGGGACACCAACTCTGGAAACACCATATATTTT. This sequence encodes CASSRDTNSGNTIYF. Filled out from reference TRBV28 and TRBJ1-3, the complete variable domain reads DVKVTQSSRYLVKRTGEKVFLECVQDMDHENMFWYRQDPGLGLRLIYFSYDVKMKEKGDIPEGYSVSREKKERFSLILESASTNQTSMYLCASSRDTNSGNTIYFGEGSWLTVV.

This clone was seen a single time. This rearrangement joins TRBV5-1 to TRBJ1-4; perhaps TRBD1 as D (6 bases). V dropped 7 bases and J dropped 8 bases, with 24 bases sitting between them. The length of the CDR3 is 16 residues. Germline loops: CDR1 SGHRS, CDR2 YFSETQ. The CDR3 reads CASSPRKRDTREKLFF. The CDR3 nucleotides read TGCGCCAGCTCGCCCCGTAAGAGGGACACCCGAGAAAAACTGTTTTTT.

The CDR3 bases are TGTGCCAGCAGTCGCGGACAGGGGGTTTATGGCTACACCTTC. This gives the protein CASSRGQGVYGYTF. The chain couples TRBV27 to TRBJ1-2, with 10 bases that match TRBD1. Germline assignment: CDR1 MNHEY and CDR2 SMNVEV (reference sequence). This CDR3 contains 14 residues. V lost 5 bases, J lost 5 bases, and 5 bases stayed unmatched.

CDR3 coding DNA: TGTGCCAGCAGTCTCAACCAATGGGCAGGAAACGGCTACACCTTC. Its protein is CASSLNQWAGNGYTF. This rearrangement joins TRBV6-1 to TRBJ1-2; D is ambiguous. The V gene's germline CDR1 is MNHNS and CDR2 SASEGT. Trimming took 5 bases from V and 8 from J, leaving 21 bases between them. The CDR3 sequence is 15 residues long.

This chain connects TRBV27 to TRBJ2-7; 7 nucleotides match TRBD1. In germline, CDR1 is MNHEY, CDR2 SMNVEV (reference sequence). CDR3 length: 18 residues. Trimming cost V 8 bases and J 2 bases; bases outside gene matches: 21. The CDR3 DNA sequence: TGTGCCAGCGGAGGACCCCGAATTCCCCGGGACAGTACCTACGAGCAGTACTTC. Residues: CASGGPRIPRDSTYEQYF.

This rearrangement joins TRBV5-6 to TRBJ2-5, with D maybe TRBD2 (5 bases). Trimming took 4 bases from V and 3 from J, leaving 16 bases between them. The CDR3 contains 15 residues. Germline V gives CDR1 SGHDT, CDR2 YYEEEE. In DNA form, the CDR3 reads TGTGCCAGCAGCCTCATCGCGGGCATAAAAGAGACCCAGTACTTC. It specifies CASSLIAGIKETQYF.

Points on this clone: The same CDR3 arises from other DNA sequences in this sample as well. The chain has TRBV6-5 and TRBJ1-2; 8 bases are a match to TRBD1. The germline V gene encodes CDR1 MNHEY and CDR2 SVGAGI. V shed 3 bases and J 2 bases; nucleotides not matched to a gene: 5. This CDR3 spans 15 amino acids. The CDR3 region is CASSYSGQGNYGYTF. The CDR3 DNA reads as TGTGCCAGCAGTTATTCCGGACAGGGAAACTATGGCTACACCTTC.